These T cell receptor beta chains were read from a single sample in a study of control samples from healthy donors and cancer patients. Some clones are missing from TCRdb's copy, which holds only in-frame ones; the method was immunoSEQ multiplex PCR. Found here are about 200,000 clones, roughly nine tenths of them singletons; the top ten hold approximately 1.8%. The sequenced sample was blood. The source is a man aged 30 to 45 in good health. CDR3s include the opening cysteine and the closing phenylalanine or tryptophan. A D gene is named only where the DNA matches it firmly. The listing skips clone size in some rows; elsewhere it reads once, few, many or a size class.

- | TRBJ2-7 | - | TRBV27 | TGTGCCAGCAGCGGGGGGCCTGGTTCCTACGAGCAGTACTTC | CASSGGPGSYEQYF
- | TRBJ1-1 | - | TRBV7-9 | TGTGCCAGCAGCTCCTTGCGGGACACGGACCACTTT | CASSSLRDTDHF
- | TRBJ2-7 | many | TRBV6-1 | TGTGCCAGCAGTGAAGGCAGGGTTGGCGAGCAGTACTTC | CASSEGRVGEQYF
- | TRBJ2-1 | - | TRBV4-1 | TGCGCCAGCAGCCCTGACCTTACCGGGAAAAACAATGAGCAGTTCTTC | CASSPDLTGKNNEQFF
- | TRBJ1-5 | - | TRBV6-6 | TGTGCCAGCAGTTTTGGACTGAACAATCAGCCCCAGCATTTT | CASSFGLNNQPQHF
- | TRBJ1-1 | - | TRBV25-1 | TGTGCCAGCAGTGAATTGAAGGAGTTTGCTGAAGCTTTCTTT | CASSELKEFAEAFF
- | TRBJ1-4 | - | TRBV29-1 | TGCAGCGTTGAATACGGGTCTAATGAAAAACTGTTTTTT | CSVEYGSNEKLFF
- | TRBJ1-6 | - | TRBV6-5 | TGTGCCAGTACGGGCGGACTTCAAACCCTCCACTTT | CASTGGLQTLHF
TRBD1 | TRBJ1-6 | - | TRBV4-1 | TGCGCCAGCAGTCGACAGGGGACCGGTTCACCCCTCCACTTT | CASSRQGTGSPLHF
- | TRBJ1-2 | - | TRBV27 | TGTGCCAGCGGTGCCCCGGAGTCCGGCTTATCTAACTATGGCTACACCTTC | CASGAPESGLSNYGYTF
- | TRBJ2-1 | - | TRBV12-3/TRBV12-4 | TGTGCCAGCTCGGACAGCGCCCGTAAGTTCTTC | CASSDSARKFF
- | TRBJ1-1 | once | TRBV10-3 | TGTGCCATCAGAGGCCTGAGCTCTGACACTGAAGCTTTCTTT | CAIRGLSSDTEAFF